Below are 10 T cell receptor beta chains sequenced from a single sample in a study of blood T cell repertoires in COVID-19. Produced via immunoSEQ multiplex PCR; TCRdb's table is partial and in-frame only. Of fewer than 120,000 clones listed, around 79% are singletons. The sample consisted of peripheral blood. These receptors were collected from a woman of 80 years or more with active or convalescent COVID-19.

This CDR3 is CASSVQAGLTYEQYF. The CDR3 bases are TGTGCCAGCAGCGTCCAAGCGGGCCTAACCTACGAGCAGTACTTC. V and J are TRBV9 and TRBJ2-7, with D maybe TRBD2 (6 bases). The CDR3 length is 15 residues. CDR1 is SGDLS, CDR2 YYNGEE, per germline. V gave up 2 bases and J gave up 2 bases, with 14 bases separating them.

This rearrangement joins TRBV4-2 to TRBJ2-2, with D possibly TRBD1 on 5 matching bases. Germline V lookup: CDR1 LGHNA, CDR2 YNFKEQ. Trimming stripped 1 base from V and 0 bases from J, with 6 bases between. The length of the CDR3 is 15 residues. The chain's CDR3 is CASSQGGTNTGELFF. Here the CDR3 DNA reads TGTGCCAGCAGCCAAGGGGGCACGAACACCGGGGAGCTGTTTTTT.

The gene calls are TRBV18 and TRBJ1-2, with 7 bases lining up with TRBD1. Germline CDR1 and CDR2: KGHSH and LQKENI. The CDR3 loop spans 13 amino acids. J gave up 6 bases and V 3 bases, and 4 bases lay outside the gene matches. The CDR3 spells CASSPTGMDGYTF. The DNA for the CDR3 is TGTGCCAGCTCACCGACAGGGATGGATGGCTACACCTTC.

V usage is TRBV2 and J usage is TRBJ1-2, with a possible D match to TRBD1 (6 bases). This CDR3 comprises 15 residues. CDR1 is SNHLY, CDR2 FYNNEI, per germline. V was trimmed by 6 bases and J by 8 bases, leaving 22 bases between them. This chain's CDR3 is CASRNSGTPQGGYTF. The CDR3 DNA reads as TGTGCCAGCAGAAACTCCGGGACACCACAGGGAGGCTACACCTTC.

The chain links TRBV28 to TRBJ2-1; 12 nucleotides match TRBD1. With 6 bases clipped from V and 7 bases from J, the junction kept 13 bases outside the gene matches. This CDR3 has 17 amino acids. Germline CDR1 MDHEN, CDR2 SYDVKM. The CDR3 DNA follows: TGTGCCAGCAGGAAAGGACCCCGGGACAGGGGGCGGAATGAGCAGTTCTTC. Translating it yields CASRKGPRDRGRNEQFF.

V is TRBV11-2 and J is TRBJ2-2, with D hard to call. V was clipped by 3 bases and J by 0 bases, with 5 bases between them. CDR1 and CDR2 (germline): SGHAT, FQNNGV. The CDR3 is 14 residues long. DNA for the CDR3: TGTGCCAGCAGCTTCAGTCCGAACACCGGGGAGCTGTTTTTT. It is translated as CASSFSPNTGELFF.

V is TRBV5-1 and J is TRBJ2-5; D is possibly TRBD2 (6 bases). This CDR3 is built from 13 residues. V lost 2 bases and J lost 1, with 6 bases in between. Looked up from germline, CDR1 is SGHRS and CDR2 is YFSETQ. The CDR3, as DNA: TGCGCCAGCAGCTTTAGCGGCCAAGAGACCCAGTACTTC. Translated, it gives CASSFSGQETQYF.

The chain is built from TRBV5-1 and TRBJ2-1, with TRBD2 matching 8 bases. The CDR3 is 14 amino acids. V dropped 4 bases and J dropped 7; count of bases not matched to a gene: 7. Germline V gene sequence: CDR1 SGHRS, CDR2 YFSETQ. The CDR3 region is CASSLSLAANEQFF. CDR3 DNA: TGCGCCAGCAGCCTTTCACTAGCGGCAAATGAGCAGTTCTTC.

CDR3 bases: TGCGCCAGCAGCCTCGGGGTAGCGGACTCCTACGAGCAGTACTTC. Translating it yields CASSLGVADSYEQYF. V usage is TRBV4-1 and J usage is TRBJ2-7; D is perhaps TRBD2 (6 bases). CDR1 is MGHRA, CDR2 YSYEKL, per germline. Trimming removed 4 bases at V and 0 bases at J, with 13 bases between. The CDR3 is made up of 15 amino acids.

The chain links TRBV28 to TRBJ1-6; D is unclear. The CDR3 runs 12 residues. The germline V gene encodes CDR1 MDHEN and CDR2 SYDVKM. CDR3 protein: CPTSSYNSPLHF. Here the CDR3 DNA reads TGTCCTACGAGCTCCTATAATTCACCCCTCCACTTT.